A selection of T cell receptor beta chains follows, all from one sample in a study of CD8+CD57+ T cells in acquired aplastic anemia. TCRdb processed the reads anew with MiXCR; each CDR3 protein has one entry. The sample holds some 130,000 distinct CDR3 sequences, more than 40% seen once. Sequencing used sorted CD4+, CD8+, or CD8+CD57+ T cells (not recorded which) from PBMCs. The receptors derive from a human donor in good health, serving as a control. The CDR3 runs from the conserved cysteine through the conserved F or W. Fields, in order: J gene, V gene, D gene, clone size, CDR3 protein, CDR3 DNA. The D gene is left open where the match is weak. Rows may omit the clone size; those that give it use once, few, many or a size class.

j_call: TRBJ2-7; v_call: TRBV13; d_call: -; clone_size: -; cdr3_aa: CASGRTETYEQYF; cdr3_nt: TGTGCCAGCGGGCGGACAGAAACCTACGAGCAGTACTTC
j_call: TRBJ1-6; v_call: TRBV10-3; d_call: -; clone_size: once; cdr3_aa: CAISESKESSYNSPLHF; cdr3_nt: TGTGCCATCAGTGAGTCTAAGGAGAGCTCCTATAATTCACCCCTCCACTTT
j_call: TRBJ1-4; v_call: TRBV15; d_call: -; clone_size: -; cdr3_aa: CATSRFQGSPNEKLFF; cdr3_nt: TGTGCCACCAGCAGGTTTCAAGGCAGTCCTAATGAAAAACTGTTTTTT
j_call: TRBJ2-1; v_call: TRBV19; d_call: TRBD1; clone_size: -; cdr3_aa: CASRATGAYNEQFF; cdr3_nt: TGTGCCAGTAGAGCGACAGGGGCATACAATGAGCAGTTCTTC
j_call: TRBJ2-1; v_call: TRBV12-3/TRBV12-4; d_call: -; clone_size: many; cdr3_aa: CASGYIAVNEQFF; cdr3_nt: TGTGCCAGCGGTTACATAGCTGTCAATGAGCAGTTCTTC
j_call: TRBJ1-6; v_call: TRBV20-1; d_call: -; clone_size: -; cdr3_aa: CSARIPTNSPLHF; cdr3_nt: TGCAGTGCTAGGATTCCGACGAATTCACCCCTCCACTTT
j_call: TRBJ1-3; v_call: TRBV6-1; d_call: TRBD1; clone_size: -; cdr3_aa: CASSDGTGRNTIYF; cdr3_nt: TGTGCCAGCAGTGATGGGACAGGTCGGAACACCATATATTTT
j_call: TRBJ1-6; v_call: TRBV7-3; d_call: TRBD1; clone_size: many; cdr3_aa: CASSLSRETGSSFSYNSPLHF; cdr3_nt: TGTGCCAGCAGCTTAAGCCGGGAGACAGGGTCGTCCTTCTCCTATAATTCACCCCTCCACTTT
j_call: TRBJ2-3; v_call: TRBV24-1; d_call: -; clone_size: -; cdr3_aa: CATTNPTGTQYF; cdr3_nt: TGTGCCACCACTAATCCCACCGGTACGCAGTATTTT
j_call: TRBJ1-1; v_call: TRBV5-1; d_call: -; clone_size: -; cdr3_aa: CASSVRALNTEAFF; cdr3_nt: TGCGCCAGCAGCGTAAGGGCTCTGAACACTGAAGCTTTCTTT
j_call: TRBJ1-1; v_call: TRBV7-8; d_call: -; clone_size: many; cdr3_aa: CASSLPRGRNTEAFF; cdr3_nt: TGTGCCAGCAGCTTACCAAGGGGCCGGAACACTGAAGCTTTCTTT
j_call: TRBJ2-7; v_call: TRBV14; d_call: -; clone_size: -; cdr3_aa: CASSQGAGWRQYF; cdr3_nt: TGTGCCAGCAGCCAAGGGGCAGGATGGCGACAGTACTTC
j_call: TRBJ2-4; v_call: TRBV6-1; d_call: -; clone_size: -; cdr3_aa: CASSEEDLLNIQYF; cdr3_nt: TGTGCCAGCAGTGAAGAGGATTTACTAAACATTCAGTACTTC
j_call: TRBJ2-6; v_call: TRBV6-1; d_call: -; clone_size: -; cdr3_aa: CASSESGANVLTF; cdr3_nt: TGTGCCAGCTCCGAGTCTGGGGCCAACGTCCTGACTTTC
j_call: TRBJ2-7; v_call: TRBV6-4; d_call: -; clone_size: once; cdr3_aa: CASSYPEQYF; cdr3_nt: TGTGCCAGCAGTTACCCCGAGCAGTACTTC
j_call: TRBJ2-7; v_call: TRBV3-1; d_call: TRBD1; clone_size: many; cdr3_aa: CASSARGTGNYEQYF; cdr3_nt: TGTGCCAGCAGCGCACGGGGGACAGGGAATTACGAGCAGTACTTC
j_call: TRBJ2-7; v_call: TRBV10-3; d_call: TRBD1; clone_size: few; cdr3_aa: CAIKPPTGQGGHEQYF; cdr3_nt: TGTGCCATCAAGCCCCCCACCGGACAGGGCGGTCACGAGCAGTACTTC
j_call: TRBJ1-2; v_call: TRBV30; d_call: -; clone_size: -; cdr3_aa: CAWSVRADGYTF; cdr3_nt: TGTGCCTGGAGTGTACGTGCAGACGGCTACACCTTC
j_call: TRBJ1-2; v_call: TRBV19; d_call: -; clone_size: -; cdr3_aa: CASSIGPTYYGYTF; cdr3_nt: TGTGCCAGTAGTATTGGTCCGACGTACTATGGCTACACCTTC
j_call: TRBJ2-3; v_call: TRBV11-3; d_call: -; clone_size: many; cdr3_aa: CASSLHAAKGTDTQYF; cdr3_nt: TGTGCCAGCAGCTTGCACGCCGCAAAGGGCACAGATACGCAGTATTTT
j_call: TRBJ2-7; v_call: TRBV2; d_call: -; clone_size: -; cdr3_aa: CASSFGQDSYEQDF; cdr3_nt: TGTGCCAGCAGCTTCGGGCAGGACTCCTACGAGCAGGACTTC